This T cell receptor beta chain was captured in a study of read filtering for tumor transcriptome and immune sequencing. Study-level background: Among patients, under 20 were male and 14 female, aged about 45 to 85 (mean about 69). Revised staging placed eight or nine patients in R-ISS I, approximately 16 in II, more than 5 in III. TCR-mapped reads were about 4 to 11 million with IR-seq versus roughly 75 to 1,300 with RNA-seq.

The germline V gene has CDR1 SEHNR and CDR2 FQNEAQ (reference sequence). The V and J ends lost 2 bases and 5 bases respectively, with 13 bases between them. CDR3 length: 15 amino acids. From roughly 400 ng of RNA, a library with molecular barcoded alpha/delta and beta/gamma adaptors was made. Each CDR3 protein is one row after TCRdb ran MiXCR on the reads. The sample carries around 130,000 distinct CDR3 sequences, 10% to 15% recorded once. This clonotype was picked up many times. The chain recombines TRBV7-9 with TRBJ1-5; D remains ambiguous. The sequence came from a donor aged 40 or older with multiple myeloma. The source material was a population of CD138-negative cells sorted from bone marrow. The CDR3 nucleotides are TGTGCCAGCAGCTTACGGCATCAGACGGATCAGCCCCAGCATTTT. It encodes CASSLRHQTDQPQHF.